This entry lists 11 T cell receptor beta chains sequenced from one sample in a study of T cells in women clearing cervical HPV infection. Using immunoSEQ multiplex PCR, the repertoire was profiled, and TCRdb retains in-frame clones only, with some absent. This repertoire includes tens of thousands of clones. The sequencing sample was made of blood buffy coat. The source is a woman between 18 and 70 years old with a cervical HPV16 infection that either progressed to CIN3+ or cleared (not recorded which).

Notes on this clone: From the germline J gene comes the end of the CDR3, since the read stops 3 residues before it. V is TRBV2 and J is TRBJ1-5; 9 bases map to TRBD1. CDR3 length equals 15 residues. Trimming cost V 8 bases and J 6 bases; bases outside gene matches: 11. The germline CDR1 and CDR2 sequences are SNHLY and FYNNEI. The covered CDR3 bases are TGTGCCAGCTCTTCACCGGGACAGGGTTTTCAGCCC. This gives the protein CASSSPGQGFQP. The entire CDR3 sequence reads CASSSPGQGFQPQHF. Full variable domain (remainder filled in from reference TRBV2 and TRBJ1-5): EPEVTQTPSHQVTQMGQEVILRCVPISNHLYFYWYRQILGQKVEFLVSFYNNEISEKSEIFDDQFSVERPDGSNFTLKIRSTKLEDSAMYFCASSSPGQGFQPQHFGDGTRLSIL.

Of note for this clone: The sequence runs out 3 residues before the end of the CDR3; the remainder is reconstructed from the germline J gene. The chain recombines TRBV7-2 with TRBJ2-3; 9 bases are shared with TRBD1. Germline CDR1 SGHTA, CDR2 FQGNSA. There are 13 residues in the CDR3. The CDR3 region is CASSPGTGSTQYF. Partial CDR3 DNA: TGTGCCAGCAGCCCGGGGACAGGGTCGACG.

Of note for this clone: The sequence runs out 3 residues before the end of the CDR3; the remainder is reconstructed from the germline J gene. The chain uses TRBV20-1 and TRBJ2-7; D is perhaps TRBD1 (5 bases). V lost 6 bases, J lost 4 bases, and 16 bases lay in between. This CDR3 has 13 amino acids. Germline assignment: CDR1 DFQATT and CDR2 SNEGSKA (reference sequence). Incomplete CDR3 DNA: TGCAGTGCCCAACCCCGAACAGGTTACGAG. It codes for CSAQPRTGYE. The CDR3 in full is CSAQPRTGYEQYF.

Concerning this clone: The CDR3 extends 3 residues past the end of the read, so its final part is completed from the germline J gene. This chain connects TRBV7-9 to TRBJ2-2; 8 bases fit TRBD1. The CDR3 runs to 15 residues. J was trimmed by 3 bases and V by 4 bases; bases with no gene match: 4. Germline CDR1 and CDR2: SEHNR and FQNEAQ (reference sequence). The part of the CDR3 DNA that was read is TGTGCCAGCAGCTATGGGGGACAGGACACCGGGGAG. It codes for CASSYGGQDTGE. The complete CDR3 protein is CASSYGGQDTGELFF.

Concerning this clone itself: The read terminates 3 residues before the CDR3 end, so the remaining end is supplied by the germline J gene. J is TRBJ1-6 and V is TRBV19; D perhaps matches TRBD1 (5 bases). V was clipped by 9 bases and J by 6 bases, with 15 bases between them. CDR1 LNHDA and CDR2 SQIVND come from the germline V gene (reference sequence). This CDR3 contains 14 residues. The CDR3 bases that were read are TGTGCCAGCGGTCGGGCAGGGTCTAATTCACCC. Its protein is CASGRAGSNSP. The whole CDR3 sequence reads CASGRAGSNSPLHF.

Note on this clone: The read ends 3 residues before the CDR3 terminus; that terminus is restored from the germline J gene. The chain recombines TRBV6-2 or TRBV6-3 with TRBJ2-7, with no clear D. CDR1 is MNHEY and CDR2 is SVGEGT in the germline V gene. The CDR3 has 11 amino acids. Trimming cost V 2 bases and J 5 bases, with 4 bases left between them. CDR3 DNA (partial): TGTGCCAGCAGTTACCTTCACGAG. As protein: CASSYLHE. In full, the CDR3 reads CASSYLHEQYF.

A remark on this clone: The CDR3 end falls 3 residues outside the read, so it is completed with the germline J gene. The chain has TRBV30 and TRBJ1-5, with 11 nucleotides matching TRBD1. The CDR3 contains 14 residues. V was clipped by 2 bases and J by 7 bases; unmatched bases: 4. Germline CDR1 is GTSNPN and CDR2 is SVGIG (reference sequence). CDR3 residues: CAWSMDRGQQPQHF. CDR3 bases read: TGTGCCTGGAGTATGGACAGGGGGCAACAGCCC.

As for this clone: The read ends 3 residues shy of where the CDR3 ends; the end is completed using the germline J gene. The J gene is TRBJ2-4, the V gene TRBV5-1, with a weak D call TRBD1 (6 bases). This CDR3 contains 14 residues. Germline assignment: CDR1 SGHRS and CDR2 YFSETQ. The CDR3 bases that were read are TGCGCCAGCACTCCAGGGGAGCCTAACTATGGT. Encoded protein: CASTPGEPNYG. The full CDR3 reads CASTPGEPNYGQYF.

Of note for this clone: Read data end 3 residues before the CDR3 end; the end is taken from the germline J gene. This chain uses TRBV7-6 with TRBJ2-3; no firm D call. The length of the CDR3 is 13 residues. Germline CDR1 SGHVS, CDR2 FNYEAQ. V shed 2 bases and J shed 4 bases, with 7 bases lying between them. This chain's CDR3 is CASSLSIADTQYF. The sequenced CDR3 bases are TGTGCCAGCAGCTTATCAATAGCAGATACG.

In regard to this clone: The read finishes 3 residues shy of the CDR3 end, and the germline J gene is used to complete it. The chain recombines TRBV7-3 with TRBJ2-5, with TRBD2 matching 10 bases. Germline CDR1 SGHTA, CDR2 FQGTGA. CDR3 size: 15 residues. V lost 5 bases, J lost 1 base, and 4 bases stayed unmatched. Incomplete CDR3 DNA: TGTGCCAGCAGCGCGACTAGCGGGCGCCAAGAGACC. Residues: CASSATSGRQET. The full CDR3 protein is CASSATSGRQETQYF. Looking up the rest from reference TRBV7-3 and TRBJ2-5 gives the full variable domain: GAGVSQTPSNKVTEKGKYVELRCDPISGHTALYWYRQSLGQGPEFLIYFQGTGAADDSGLPNDRFFAVRPEGSVSTLKIQRTERGDSAVYLCASSATSGRQETQYFGPGTRLLVL.

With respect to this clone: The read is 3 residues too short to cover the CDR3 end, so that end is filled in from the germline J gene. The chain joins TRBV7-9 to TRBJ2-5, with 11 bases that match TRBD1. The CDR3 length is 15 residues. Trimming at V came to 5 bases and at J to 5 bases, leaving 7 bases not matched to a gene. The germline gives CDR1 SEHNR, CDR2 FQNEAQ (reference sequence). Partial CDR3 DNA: TGTGCCAGCAGCCGGGACAGGGGGAAATGGGAGACC. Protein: CASSRDRGKWET. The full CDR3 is CASSRDRGKWETQYF. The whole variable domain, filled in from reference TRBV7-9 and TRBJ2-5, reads DTGVSQNPRHKITKRGQNVTFRCDPISEHNRLYWYRQTLGQGPEFLTYFQNEAQLEKSRLLSDRFSAERPKGSFSTLEIQRTEQGDSAMYLCASSRDRGKWETQYFGPGTRLLVL.